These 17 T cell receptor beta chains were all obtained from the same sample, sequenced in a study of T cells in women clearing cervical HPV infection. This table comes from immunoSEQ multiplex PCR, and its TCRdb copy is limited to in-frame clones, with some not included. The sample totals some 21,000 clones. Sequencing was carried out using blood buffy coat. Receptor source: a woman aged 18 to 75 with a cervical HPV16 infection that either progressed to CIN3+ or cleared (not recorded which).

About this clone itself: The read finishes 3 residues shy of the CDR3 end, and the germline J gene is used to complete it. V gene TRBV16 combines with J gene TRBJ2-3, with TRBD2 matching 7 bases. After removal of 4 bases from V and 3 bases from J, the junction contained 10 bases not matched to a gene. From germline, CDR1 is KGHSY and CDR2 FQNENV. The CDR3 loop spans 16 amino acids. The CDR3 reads CASSRTLTSLTDTQYF. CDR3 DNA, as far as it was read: TGTGCCAGCAGCCGAACGTTGACTAGCCTAACAGATACG. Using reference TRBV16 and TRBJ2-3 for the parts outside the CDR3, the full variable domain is GEEVAQTPKHLVRGEGQKAKLYCAPIKGHSYVFWYQQVLKNEFKFLISFQNENVFDETGMPKERFSAKCLPNSPCSLEIQATKLEDSAVYFCASSRTLTSLTDTQYFGPGTRLTVL.

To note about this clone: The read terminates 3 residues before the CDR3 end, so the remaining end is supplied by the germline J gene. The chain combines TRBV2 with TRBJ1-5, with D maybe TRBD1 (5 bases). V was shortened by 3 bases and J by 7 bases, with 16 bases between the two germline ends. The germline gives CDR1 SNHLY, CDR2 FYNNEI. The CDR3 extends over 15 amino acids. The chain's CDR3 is CASSEAGGGDQPQHF. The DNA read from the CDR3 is TGTGCCAGCAGTGAGGCGGGGGGGGGAGACCAGCCC.

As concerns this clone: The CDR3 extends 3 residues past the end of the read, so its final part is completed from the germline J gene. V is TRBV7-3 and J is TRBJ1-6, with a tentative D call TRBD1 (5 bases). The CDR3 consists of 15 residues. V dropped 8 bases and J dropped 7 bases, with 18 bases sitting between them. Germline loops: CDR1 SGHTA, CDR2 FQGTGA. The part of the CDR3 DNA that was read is TGTGCCAGCGCTTCGGGGGGACTAGCGAATTCACCC. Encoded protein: CASASGGLANSP. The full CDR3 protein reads CASASGGLANSPLHF.

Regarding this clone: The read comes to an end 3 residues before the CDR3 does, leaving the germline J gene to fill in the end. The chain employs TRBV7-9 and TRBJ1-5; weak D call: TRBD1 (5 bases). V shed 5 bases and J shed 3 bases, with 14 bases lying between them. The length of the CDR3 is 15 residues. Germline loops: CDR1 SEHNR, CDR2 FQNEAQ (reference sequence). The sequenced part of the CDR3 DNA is TGTGCCAGCAGCACTTCTCAGGGTCCCAATCAGCCC. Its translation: CASSTSQGPNQP. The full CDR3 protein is CASSTSQGPNQPQHF.

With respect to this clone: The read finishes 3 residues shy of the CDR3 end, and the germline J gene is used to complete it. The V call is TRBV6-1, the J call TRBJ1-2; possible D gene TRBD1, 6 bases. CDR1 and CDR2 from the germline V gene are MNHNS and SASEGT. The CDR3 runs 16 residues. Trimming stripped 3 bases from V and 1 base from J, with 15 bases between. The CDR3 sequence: CASSDILVQGNYGYTF. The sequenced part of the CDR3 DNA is TGTGCCAGCAGTGATATTCTGGTACAGGGTAACTATGGC.

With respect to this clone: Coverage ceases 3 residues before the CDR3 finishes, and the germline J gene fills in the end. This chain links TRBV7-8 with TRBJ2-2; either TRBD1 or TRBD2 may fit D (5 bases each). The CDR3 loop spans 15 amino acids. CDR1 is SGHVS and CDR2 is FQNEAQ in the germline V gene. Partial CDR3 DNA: TGTGCCAGCAGCTCCGCGTCTATCCAGGGAGAAAAG. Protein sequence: CASSSASIQGEK. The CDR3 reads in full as CASSSASIQGEKLFF.

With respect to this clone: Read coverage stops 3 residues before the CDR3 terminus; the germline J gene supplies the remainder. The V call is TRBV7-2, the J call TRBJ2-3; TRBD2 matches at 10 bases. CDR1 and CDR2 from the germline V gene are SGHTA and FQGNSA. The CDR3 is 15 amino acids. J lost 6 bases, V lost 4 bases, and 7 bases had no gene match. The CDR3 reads CASSSAGGARDTQYF. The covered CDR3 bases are TGTGCCAGCAGCTCAGCGGGGGGGGCGCGGGATACG.

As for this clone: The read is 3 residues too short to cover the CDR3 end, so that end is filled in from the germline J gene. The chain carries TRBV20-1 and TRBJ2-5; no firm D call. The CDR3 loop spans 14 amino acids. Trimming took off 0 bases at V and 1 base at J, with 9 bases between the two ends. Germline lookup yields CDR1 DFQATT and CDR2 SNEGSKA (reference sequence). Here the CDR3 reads CSARDEHFQETQYF. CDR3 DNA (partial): TGCAGTGCTAGAGATGAACATTTCCAAGAGACC.

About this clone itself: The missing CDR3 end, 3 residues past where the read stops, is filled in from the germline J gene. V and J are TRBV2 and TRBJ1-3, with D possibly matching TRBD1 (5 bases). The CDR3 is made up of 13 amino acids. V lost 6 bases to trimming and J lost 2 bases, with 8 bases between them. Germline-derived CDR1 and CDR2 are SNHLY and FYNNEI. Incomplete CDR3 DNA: TGTGCCAGCAGGCAGGGTACTGGAAACACC. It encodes CASRQGTGNT. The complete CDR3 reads CASRQGTGNTIYF.

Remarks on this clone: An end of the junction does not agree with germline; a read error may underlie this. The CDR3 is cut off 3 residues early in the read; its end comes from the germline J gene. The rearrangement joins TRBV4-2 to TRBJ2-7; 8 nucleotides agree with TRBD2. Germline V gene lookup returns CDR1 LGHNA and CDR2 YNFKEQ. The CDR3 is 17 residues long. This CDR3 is CASSQDWAGLGSYEQYF. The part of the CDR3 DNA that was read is TGCGCCAGCAGCCAAGATTGGGCGGGACTAGGCTCCTACGAG.

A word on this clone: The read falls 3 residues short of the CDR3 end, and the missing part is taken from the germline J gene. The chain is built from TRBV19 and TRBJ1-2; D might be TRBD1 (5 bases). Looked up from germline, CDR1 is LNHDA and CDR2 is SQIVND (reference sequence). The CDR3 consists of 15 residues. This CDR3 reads CASRHGLAGGGDYTF. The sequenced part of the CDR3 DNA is TGTGCCAGTAGACACGGACTAGCGGGGGGAGGTGAC.

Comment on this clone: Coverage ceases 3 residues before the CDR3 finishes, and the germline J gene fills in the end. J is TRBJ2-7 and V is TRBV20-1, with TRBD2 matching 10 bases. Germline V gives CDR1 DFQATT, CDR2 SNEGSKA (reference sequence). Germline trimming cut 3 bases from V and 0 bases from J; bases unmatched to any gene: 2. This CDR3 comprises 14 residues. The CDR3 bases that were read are TGCAGTGCTAGCCCTAGCGGGAGCTCCTACGAG. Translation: CSASPSGSSYE. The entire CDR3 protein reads CSASPSGSSYEQYF.

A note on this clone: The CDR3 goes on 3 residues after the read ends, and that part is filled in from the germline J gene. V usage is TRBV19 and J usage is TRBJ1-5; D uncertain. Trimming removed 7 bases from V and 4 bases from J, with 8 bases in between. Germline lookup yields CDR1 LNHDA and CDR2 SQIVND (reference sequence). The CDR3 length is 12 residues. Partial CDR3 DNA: TGTGCCAGTAAGGGCGGGAATCAGCCC. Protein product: CASKGGNQP. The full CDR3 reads CASKGGNQPQHF. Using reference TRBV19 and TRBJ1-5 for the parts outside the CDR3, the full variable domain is DGGITQSPKYLFRKEGQNVTLSCEQNLNHDAMYWYRQDPGQGLRLIYYSQIVNDFQKGDIAEGYSVSREKKESFPLTVTSAQKNPTAFYLCASKGGNQPQHFGDGTRLSIL.

The CDR3 loop is CASSWRGEEAFF. CDR3 bases read: TGCGCCAGCAGCTGGCGGGGGGAAGAA. The chain is built from TRBV5-1 and TRBJ1-1; tentatively, D is TRBD1 (5 bases). The read finishes 3 residues shy of the CDR3 end, and the germline J gene is used to complete it. The CDR3 runs to 12 residues. Germline V gene data show CDR1 as SGHRS and CDR2 as YFSETQ.

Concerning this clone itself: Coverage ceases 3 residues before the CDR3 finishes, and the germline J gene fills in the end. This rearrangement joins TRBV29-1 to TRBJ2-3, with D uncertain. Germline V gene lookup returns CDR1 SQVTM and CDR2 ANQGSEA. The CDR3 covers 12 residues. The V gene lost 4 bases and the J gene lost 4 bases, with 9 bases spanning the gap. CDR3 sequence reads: CSVAQRADTQYF. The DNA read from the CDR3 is TGCAGCGTTGCACAAAGGGCAGATACG.

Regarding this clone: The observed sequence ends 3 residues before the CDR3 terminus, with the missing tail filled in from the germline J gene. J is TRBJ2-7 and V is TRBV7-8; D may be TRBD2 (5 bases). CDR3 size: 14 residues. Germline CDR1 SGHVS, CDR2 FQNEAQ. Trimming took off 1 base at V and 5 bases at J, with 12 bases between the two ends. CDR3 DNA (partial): TGTGCCAGCAGCTTAGTTCTAGCCTGGGACGAG. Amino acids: CASSLVLAWDE. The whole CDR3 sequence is CASSLVLAWDEQYF. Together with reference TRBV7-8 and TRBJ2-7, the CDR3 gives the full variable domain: GAGVSQSPRYKVAKRGQDVALRCDPISGHVSLFWYQQALGQGPEFLTYFQNEAQLDKSGLPSDRFFAERPEGSVSTLKIQRTQQEDSAVYLCASSLVLAWDEQYFGPGTRLTVT.

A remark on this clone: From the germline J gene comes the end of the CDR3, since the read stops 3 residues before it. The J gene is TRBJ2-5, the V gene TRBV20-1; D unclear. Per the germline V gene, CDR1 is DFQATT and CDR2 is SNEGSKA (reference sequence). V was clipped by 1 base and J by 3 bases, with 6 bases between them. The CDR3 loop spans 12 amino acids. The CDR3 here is CSARAQKETQYF. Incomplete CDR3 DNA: TGCAGTGCTAGAGCCCAGAAAGAGACC.